The 10 T cell receptor beta chains reported below all come from one sample, sequenced in a study of cytomegalovirus exposure and HLA in healthy donors. The PCR was carried out with 60 Vbeta primers and 13 Jbeta primers. Libraries were prepared by immunoSEQ multiplex PCR; TCRdb keeps only in-frame clonotypes and omits some of them. The repertoire holds about 140,000 clones, with around 77% as singletons. The source material was PBMCs. Source of these receptors: a man aged 25-40 years in good health and CMV-seronegative.

This chain uses TRBV5-1 with TRBJ2-7; D call uncertain. V lost 0 bases to trimming and J lost 2 bases, with 12 bases between them. The CDR3 has 15 residues. Germline V gives CDR1 SGHRS, CDR2 YFSETQ. This chain's CDR3 is CASSLASTVTYEQYF. The CDR3 DNA is TGCGCCAGCAGCTTGGCCAGCACAGTGACCTACGAGCAGTACTTC. Drawing the rest from reference TRBV5-1 and TRBJ2-7, the complete variable domain is KAGVTQTPRYLIKTRGQQVTLSCSPISGHRSVSWYQQTPGQGLQFLFEYFSETQRNKGNFPGRFSGRQFSNSRSEMNVSTLELGDSALYLCASSLASTVTYEQYFGPGTRLTVT.

The rearrangement links TRBV4-1 to TRBJ1-2; 11 bases align to TRBD1. Looked up from germline, CDR1 is MGHRA and CDR2 is YSYEKL. V was pared by 4 bases and J by 5 bases, with 9 bases of the junction left unmatched. The CDR3 runs to 16 residues. The CDR3 DNA reads TGCGCCAGCAGCCCGAATGGACAGGGGGCTTTTTATGGCTACACCTTC. This encodes CASSPNGQGAFYGYTF.

This clone was seen a single time. This chain uses TRBV6-1 with TRBJ1-1, with unresolved D. Germline values: CDR1 MNHNS, CDR2 SASEGT. This CDR3 region has 14 residues. The germline V and J ends were trimmed by 4 bases and 0 bases, with 9 bases remaining between them. The CDR3 coding sequence is TGTGCCAGCAGTGTCTACACAGTGAACACTGAAGCTTTCTTT. Encoded protein: CASSVYTVNTEAFF.

This rearrangement joins TRBV6-1 to TRBJ2-1; 9 bases line up with TRBD2. Germline V gene sequence: CDR1 MNHNS, CDR2 SASEGT. V shed 1 base and J 10 bases; nucleotides not matched to a gene: 5. CDR3 size: 14 residues. The CDR3 coding sequence is TGTGCCAGCAGTGAAGTAGCGGGAGTAGAAGAGCAGTTCTTC. This codes for CASSEVAGVEEQFF.

The chain links TRBV29-1 to TRBJ2-7; D is possibly TRBD2 (6 bases). Germline V lookup: CDR1 SQVTM, CDR2 ANQGSEA. This CDR3 contains 12 residues. Trimming stripped 6 bases from V and 2 bases from J, with 11 bases between. DNA of the CDR3: TGCAGCGTGTCGGAGGGGACCTACGAGCAGTACTTC. Protein product: CSVSEGTYEQYF.

The genes are TRBV7-8 and TRBJ1-5, with 9 bases lining up with TRBD1. The CDR3 is 19 amino acids. V shed 3 bases and J 3 bases; nucleotides not matched to a gene: 15. Germline lookup yields CDR1 SGHVS and CDR2 FQNEAQ. This CDR3 reads CASSLRRTGDPFDNQPQHF. The CDR3 DNA sequence: TGTGCCAGCAGCTTGAGGAGGACAGGGGACCCCTTTGACAATCAGCCCCAGCATTTT.

V gene TRBV11-2 combines with J gene TRBJ2-7; TRBD2 matches at 9 bases. Germline lookup yields CDR1 SGHAT and CDR2 FQNNGV. This CDR3 region has 16 residues. V was pared by 2 bases and J by 4 bases, with 9 bases of the junction left unmatched. The chain's CDR3 is CASSLSVISGGYEQYF. DNA of the CDR3: TGTGCCAGCAGCTTATCCGTTATTAGCGGGGGATACGAGCAGTACTTC.

The chain carries TRBV28 and TRBJ2-3, with 8 positions matching TRBD2. CDR3 length: 14 amino acids. In germline, CDR1 is MDHEN, CDR2 SYDVKM. V lost 7 bases to trimming and J lost 1 base; unmatched junction nucleotides: 4. For the CDR3, the DNA is TGTGCCAGCATTCTTAGCGGGGGCACAGATACGCAGTATTTT. Residues: CASILSGGTDTQYF.

CDR3 loop: CASSRLAGTYEQYF. The CDR3, as DNA: TGTGCCAGCAGCCGACTAGCGGGGACCTACGAGCAGTACTTC. The V call is TRBV27, the J call TRBJ2-7; 11 bases fit TRBD2. The junction had 3 bases not matched to a gene; V was cut back by 6 bases and J by 2 bases. The CDR3 loop spans 14 amino acids. Germline V gene data show CDR1 as MNHEY and CDR2 as SMNVEV (reference sequence).

CDR3: CASKSSGNYEQYF. As DNA, the CDR3 is TGTGCCAGCAAGTCTAGCGGGAACTACGAGCAGTACTTC. The chain combines TRBV28 with TRBJ2-7; 9 bases align to TRBD2. The germline CDR1 and CDR2 sequences are MDHEN and SYDVKM. Trimming cost V 7 bases and J 3 bases; bases outside gene matches: 4. CDR3 length: 13 residues.